The 16 T cell receptor beta chains listed next were all sequenced from one sample in a study of control samples from healthy donors and cancer patients. TCRdb keeps only in-frame clones here, not all; method: immunoSEQ multiplex PCR. The table shows tens of thousands of clones, with roughly 90% occurring only once. Input material: PBMCs. The receptors shown here come from an older woman with head and neck cancer.

This clone was seen once. The genes are TRBV18 and TRBJ2-7; 13 bases map to TRBD2. V was pared by 6 bases and J by 3 bases, with 5 bases of the junction left unmatched. Germline loops: CDR1 KGHSH, CDR2 LQKENI. This CDR3 has 15 amino acids. Here the CDR3 DNA reads TGTGCCAGCTCGGAACTAGCGGGAGGGTTCTACGAGCAGTACTTC. Protein sequence: CASSELAGGFYEQYF.

The gene calls are TRBV30 and TRBJ1-1, with no clear D. Germline-derived CDR1 and CDR2 are GTSNPN and SVGIG (reference sequence). The CDR3 consists of 11 residues. V lost 4 bases, J lost 6 bases, and 9 bases lay in between. The CDR3 loop reads CAWNGVAEAFF. For the CDR3, the DNA is TGTGCCTGGAACGGGGTGGCTGAAGCTTTCTTT.

Only one count was recorded for this clone. J is TRBJ2-1 and V is TRBV9; TRBD2 is a possible D gene (5 bases). Trimming left V 4 bases short and J 0 bases short, with 14 bases between. The CDR3 extends over 16 amino acids. CDR1 and CDR2 from the germline V gene are SGDLS and YYNGEE. The chain's CDR3 is CASSPFFGDSYNEQFF. The CDR3 DNA reads as TGTGCCAGCAGCCCATTCTTCGGGGACTCCTACAATGAGCAGTTCTTC.

In this sample, this clone turned up a few times. The gene calls are TRBV19 and TRBJ2-7, with TRBD2 matching over 8 bases. Trimming at V came to 0 bases and at J to 3 bases, leaving 10 bases not matched to a gene. The CDR3 totals 17 residues. Per the germline V gene, CDR1 is LNHDA and CDR2 is SQIVND (reference sequence). CDR3 DNA sequence: TGTGCCAGTAGTATAGATTATTATAGCGGGACTATCTACGAGCAGTACTTC. This sequence encodes CASSIDYYSGTIYEQYF.

The chain recombines TRBV5-4 with TRBJ2-7, with 9 bases aligning to TRBD2. V lost 4 bases to trimming and J lost 4 bases; unmatched junction nucleotides: 9. The CDR3 runs to 15 residues. Germline values: CDR1 SGHNT, CDR2 YYREEE (reference sequence). The CDR3 nucleotides are TGTGCCAGCAGCACCCCTAGCGGGAACCCTTACGAGCAGTACTTC. Translating it yields CASSTPSGNPYEQYF.

The J gene is TRBJ1-1, the V gene TRBV2, with 7 bases matching TRBD1. The CDR3 totals 15 residues. CDR1 is SNHLY, CDR2 FYNNEI, per germline. V shed 5 bases and J 3 bases; nucleotides not matched to a gene: 9. The CDR3 sequence: CASSLEGASDTEAFF. In DNA form, the CDR3 reads TGTGCCAGCAGTCTTGAGGGGGCATCGGACACTGAAGCTTTCTTT.

This chain connects TRBV18 to TRBJ2-1; TRBD2 aligns across 8 bases. V lost 6 bases to trimming and J lost 8 bases; unmatched junction nucleotides: 3. Germline-derived CDR1 and CDR2 are KGHSH and LQKENI. The CDR3 spans 12 residues. Here the CDR3 reads CASSNSGDEQFF. The DNA of the CDR3 is TGTGCCAGCTCTAATAGCGGGGATGAGCAGTTCTTC.

Only a few counts were recorded for this clone. V and J are TRBV5-3 and TRBJ2-7; D is ambiguous. TRBV5-3 is marked as an open reading frame, function uncertain. V shed 0 bases and J shed 1 base, with 2 bases lying between them. The CDR3 is 12 residues long. Here the CDR3 DNA reads TGTGCCAGAAGCTTGGGGTCCTACGAGCAGTACTTC. Translated, it gives CARSLGSYEQYF.

The V and J genes are TRBV7-3 and TRBJ2-3, with D possibly matching TRBD2 (5 bases). The germline CDR1 and CDR2 sequences are SGHTA and FQGTGA. V was clipped by 6 bases and J by 5 bases, with 15 bases between them. The CDR3 loop spans 14 amino acids. The CDR3 spells CASRFTAGGDTQYF. CDR3 in DNA: TGTGCCAGCAGGTTCACGGCAGGAGGAGATACGCAGTATTTT.

The rearrangement uses TRBV30 and TRBJ2-2; the match to TRBD2 covers 8 bases. This CDR3 has 14 residues. V was pared by 4 bases and J by 1 base, with 2 bases of the junction left unmatched. The germline V gene has CDR1 GTSNPN and CDR2 SVGIG (reference sequence). The CDR3 loop is CAWTSGRNTGELFF. Written as DNA, the CDR3 is TGTGCCTGGACAAGCGGGAGGAACACCGGGGAGCTGTTTTTT.

The chain uses TRBV6-5 and TRBJ2-1; D possibly corresponds to TRBD2 (5 bases). The CDR3 is 14 amino acids. Trimming pared 6 bases from V and 0 bases from J, leaving 9 bases between. From germline, CDR1 is MNHEY and CDR2 SVGAGI. The DNA for the CDR3 is TGTGCCAGCAGCCCGGGAATCTCCTACAATGAGCAGTTCTTC. It yields the protein CASSPGISYNEQFF.

In the case of this clone: Within the sample, other DNA sequences also encode this same CDR3. The V and J genes are TRBV7-9 and TRBJ2-5, with 7 bases aligning to TRBD2. The V gene end was trimmed by 0 bases and the J gene end by 5 bases; junction bases not matched to a gene: 3. The CDR3 has 14 amino acids. CDR1 and CDR2 (germline): SEHNR, FQNEAQ (reference sequence). The CDR3 DNA sequence: TGTGCCAGCAGCTTAGCGGGAGGGCTGGAGACCCAGTACTTC. Encoded protein: CASSLAGGLETQYF.

V is TRBV28 and J is TRBJ2-4; D possibly corresponds to TRBD1 (6 bases). V was pared by 2 bases and J by 2 bases, with 10 bases between. This CDR3 has 15 residues. Per the germline V gene, CDR1 is MDHEN and CDR2 is SYDVKM. The DNA of the CDR3 is TGTGCCAGCAGTTTAACAGGGCGGTCCAAAAACATTCAGTACTTC. Its translation: CASSLTGRSKNIQYF.

Remarks on this clone: Other nucleotide sequences in the sample specify the same CDR3. The chain combines TRBV6-5 with TRBJ1-1, with no clear D. Trimming took 2 bases from V and 5 from J, leaving 3 bases between them. The V gene's germline CDR1 is MNHEY and CDR2 SVGAGI. The CDR3 has 11 amino acids. The CDR3 bases are TGTGCCAGCAGTTACGGGACTGAAGCTTTCTTT. Translating gives CASSYGTEAFF.

The chain links TRBV5-6 to TRBJ2-1; D uncertain. V lost 1 base and J lost 0, with 14 bases in between. CDR1 is SGHDT, CDR2 YYEEEE, per germline. CDR3 length equals 17 residues. The CDR3 bases are TGTGCCAGCAGCTTGATGCGGCGCGGAAACTCCTACAATGAGCAGTTCTTC. This translates into CASSLMRRGNSYNEQFF.

The rearrangement links TRBV2 to TRBJ2-7; 9 positions match TRBD1. Germline V CDR1 and CDR2: SNHLY, FYNNEI. Trimming took 6 bases from V and 13 from J; bases not matched to a gene: 16. This CDR3 is 14 amino acids long. CDR3 amino acids: CASSPGQGPYVGYF. In DNA, the CDR3 is TGTGCCAGCAGCCCGGGACAGGGACCCTACGTGGGATACTTC.